Each of the 27 T cell receptor beta chains below was sequenced from the same sample in a study of T cell responses to AZD1222 COVID-19 vaccine. The repertoire was sequenced with immunoSEQ multiplex PCR; TCRdb's copy has only in-frame clones and lacks some. This sample has just over 150,000 clones, with over 70% found just once. The sample was peripheral blood, taken 28 days after the second AZD1222 dose. The origin of the receptors is an adult who received the AZD1222 COVID-19 vaccine.

Details on this clone: The junction and the germline gene differ at one end; a read error may be behind it. The chain carries TRBV5-1 and TRBJ1-2; TRBD1 matches at 10 bases. The germline gives CDR1 SGHRS, CDR2 YFSETQ. The CDR3 has 12 amino acids. The CDR3, as DNA: TGCGCCAGCAGCGCCGGGACAGGGGCCCTTACATTC. It translates to CASSAGTGALTF.

The chain combines TRBV7-8 with TRBJ2-2; 9 nucleotides match TRBD1. Trimming at V came to 4 bases and at J to 3 bases, leaving 6 bases not matched to a gene. The CDR3 runs to 16 residues. The germline CDR1 and CDR2 sequences are SGHVS and FQNEAQ. The CDR3 loop reads CASSSYRTGDTGELFF. The CDR3 bases are TGTGCCAGCAGCTCGTATCGGACAGGGGACACCGGGGAGCTGTTTTTT.

The V gene is TRBV6-5, the J gene TRBJ2-3, with 7 nucleotides matching TRBD2. Germline V gene sequence: CDR1 MNHEY, CDR2 SVGAGI. With 8 bases clipped from V and 5 bases from J, the junction kept 13 bases outside the gene matches. The CDR3 has 15 amino acids. The chain's CDR3 is CASGEGSGAGDTQYF. The DNA of the CDR3 is TGTGCCAGCGGGGAGGGTTCGGGAGCTGGAGATACGCAGTATTTT.

This rearrangement joins TRBV18 to TRBJ2-7, with D perhaps TRBD1 or TRBD2 (5 bases each). The V end lost 3 bases, the J end lost 7 bases, and 16 bases lay between the germline ends. Germline values: CDR1 KGHSH, CDR2 LQKENI. CDR3 length: 14 amino acids. The CDR3 DNA sequence: TGTGCCAGCTCACCGATCGGGACGTCTGGAGAGCAGTACTTC. Protein product: CASSPIGTSGEQYF.

This clone was recorded a few times. The V gene is TRBV18, the J gene TRBJ2-7, with 7 bases fitting TRBD1. The V and J ends lost 4 bases and 6 bases, in that order; junction bases with no gene match: 6. In germline, CDR1 is KGHSH, CDR2 LQKENI. This CDR3 is 13 amino acids long. The CDR3 nucleotides are TGTGCCAGCTCACGTGGACAGGACGGCGAGCAGTACTTC. Residues: CASSRGQDGEQYF.

This chain connects TRBV6-5 to TRBJ2-3; TRBD2 might be the D (5 bases). The CDR3 extends over 13 amino acids. Germline V gene sequence: CDR1 MNHEY, CDR2 SVGAGI. V gave up 10 bases and J gave up 4 bases, with 15 bases separating them. Here the CDR3 reads CATLAPGADTQYF. CDR3 nucleotide sequence: TGTGCCACCTTAGCACCCGGGGCAGATACGCAGTATTTT.

The genes are TRBV28 and TRBJ2-3; 11 nucleotides match TRBD2. J was trimmed by 1 base and V by 7 bases; bases with no gene match: 13. The germline CDR1 and CDR2 sequences are MDHEN and SYDVKM. The CDR3 spans 18 residues. CDR3 DNA sequence: TGTGCCAGCAACCCGCATAGCGGGAGGGTTTCTCGCACAGATACGCAGTATTTT. Protein: CASNPHSGRVSRTDTQYF. Using reference TRBV28 and TRBJ2-3 for the parts outside the CDR3, the full variable domain is DVKVTQSSRYLVKRTGEKVFLECVQDMDHENMFWYRQDPGLGLRLIYFSYDVKMKEKGDIPEGYSVSREKKERFSLILESASTNQTSMYLCASNPHSGRVSRTDTQYFGPGTRLTVL.

This sequence joins TRBV18 and TRBJ2-1, with no clear D. CDR1 and CDR2 from the germline V gene are KGHSH and LQKENI. CDR3 length equals 15 residues. V was clipped by 3 bases and J by 5 bases, with 14 bases between them. CDR3 sequence reads: CASSPLDTSHNEQFF. The CDR3 DNA reads TGTGCCAGCTCACCTTTAGACACGTCCCACAATGAGCAGTTCTTC.

The gene calls are TRBV7-2 and TRBJ2-1; possibly TRBD2 for D (6 bases). Trimming stripped 7 bases from V and 8 bases from J, with 24 bases between. The CDR3 has 16 amino acids. Germline assignment: CDR1 SGHTA and CDR2 FQGNSA. Here the CDR3 DNA reads TGTGCCAGCAACCCCACCCCCCTAGCGCCCGCCGATGAGCAGTTCTTC. Translating it yields CASNPTPLAPADEQFF.

V usage is TRBV6-2 or TRBV6-3 and J usage is TRBJ1-5; D gene ambiguous. From germline, CDR1 is MNHEY and CDR2 SVGEGT. The V gene lost 2 bases and the J gene lost 4 bases, with 6 bases spanning the gap. CDR3 length: 13 residues. For the CDR3, the DNA is TGTGCCAGCAGTTACCTCGATAATCAGCCCCAGCATTTT. Amino acid sequence: CASSYLDNQPQHF.

The gene calls are TRBV9 and TRBJ1-3; D might be TRBD1 (5 bases). Germline loops: CDR1 SGDLS, CDR2 YYNGEE. The CDR3 consists of 14 residues. V was clipped by 0 bases and J by 4 bases, with 8 bases between them. In nucleotides, the CDR3 is TGTGCCAGCAGCGTAGATCGGGGGGGAAACACCATATATTTT. It translates to CASSVDRGGNTIYF.

The chain is built from TRBV7-8 and TRBJ2-7, with 12 bases that match TRBD2. The germline V gene has CDR1 SGHVS and CDR2 FQNEAQ. Trimming removed 2 bases from V and 2 bases from J; junction bases left unmatched: 7. The CDR3 is made up of 17 amino acids. The CDR3 coding sequence is TGTGCCAGCAGCTTATCTAGCGGGAGGGCACAGCCCTACGAGCAGTACTTC. As protein: CASSLSSGRAQPYEQYF.

This clone was detected only once. V is TRBV19 and J is TRBJ1-4; no clear D gene. The CDR3 covers 14 residues. The ends were cut back, 5 bases at V and 0 bases at J, with 7 bases in the middle. The germline gives CDR1 LNHDA, CDR2 SQIVND (reference sequence). CDR3 bases: TGTGCCAGTAGTCCGGAGACAACTAATGAAAAACTGTTTTTT. Amino acid sequence: CASSPETTNEKLFF.

The chain couples TRBV19 to TRBJ1-6, with 7 bases lining up with TRBD1. J gave up 8 bases and V 5 bases, and 9 bases lay outside the gene matches. Germline CDR1 LNHDA, CDR2 SQIVND (reference sequence). This CDR3 spans 15 amino acids. CDR3 nucleotides: TGTGCCAGTAGTGCTCTACAGGGGTTGGATTCACCCCTCCACTTT. Translating gives CASSALQGLDSPLHF.

The gene calls are TRBV5-1 and TRBJ1-5, with a possible D match to TRBD1 (5 bases). Trimming cost V 4 bases and J 2 bases, with 10 bases left between them. The CDR3 consists of 14 residues. Looked up from germline, CDR1 is SGHRS and CDR2 is YFSETQ. The CDR3, as DNA: TGCGCCAGCAGCGCCACGACAGGCAATCAGCCCCAGCATTTT. The encoded protein is CASSATTGNQPQHF.

This clone was seen a few times. The V call is TRBV4-1, the J call TRBJ2-5, with 10 bases that match TRBD1. Germline CDR1 reads MGHRA; CDR2 reads YSYEKL. V gave up 3 bases and J gave up 2 bases; unmatched junction bases: 12. This CDR3 is 18 amino acids long. The CDR3 bases are TGCGCCAGCAGCCAGACAACCACCGGGACAGGGGATCAAGAGACCCAGTACTTC. Its translation: CASSQTTTGTGDQETQYF.

This rearrangement joins TRBV23-1 to TRBJ1-1, with TRBD1 as a possible D gene (5 bases). TRBV23-1 is sorted into the ORF group, with uncertain function. V gave up 2 bases and J gave up 0 bases, with 10 bases separating them. This CDR3 has 15 residues. The CDR3 loop is CASSQPRTLNTEAFF. The CDR3 DNA sequence: TGCGCCAGCAGTCAACCTCGGACACTGAACACTGAAGCTTTCTTT.

For the CDR3, the DNA is TGTGCCTGGAGTGACAAGGACAGGGTCAGGGATAGCAATCAGCCCCAGCATTTT. It is translated as CAWSDKDRVRDSNQPQHF. This chain joins TRBV30 and TRBJ1-5; 8 bases align to TRBD1. The CDR3 is 18 amino acids. Germline V gene sequence: CDR1 GTSNPN, CDR2 SVGIG (reference sequence). The junction had 11 bases not matched to a gene; V was cut back by 1 base and J by 0 bases.

This rearrangement joins TRBV27 to TRBJ1-5; D remains unclear. Germline-derived CDR1 and CDR2 are MNHEY and SMNVEV (reference sequence). V gave up 3 bases and J gave up 0 bases, with 12 bases separating them. The CDR3 contains 16 residues. The CDR3 DNA follows: TGTGCCAGCAGTTTGACCGGAGCTTATAGCAATCAGCCCCAGCATTTT. Translated, it gives CASSLTGAYSNQPQHF.

The V call is TRBV6-5, the J call TRBJ1-1; D possibly corresponds to TRBD1 (6 bases). The CDR3 is made up of 15 amino acids. The germline V gene encodes CDR1 MNHEY and CDR2 SVGAGI. Trimming took off 6 bases at V and 1 base at J, with 15 bases between the two ends. Here the CDR3 reads CASSPNGGANTEAFF. The CDR3 DNA reads as TGTGCCAGCAGCCCAAACGGGGGGGCGAACACTGAAGCTTTCTTT.

This chain joins TRBV11-2 and TRBJ2-4; the D is unclear. The germline V gene has CDR1 SGHAT and CDR2 FQNNGV. V was pared by 1 base and J by 8 bases, with 3 bases between. The CDR3 has 11 amino acids. CDR3 sequence reads: CASSLGDIQYF. The CDR3 region has the DNA TGTGCCAGCAGCTTAGGGGACATTCAGTACTTC. The entire variable domain, with the rest obtained from reference TRBV11-2 and TRBJ2-4, is as follows: EAGVAQSPRYKIIEKRQSVAFWCNPISGHATLYWYQQILGQGPKLLIQFQNNGVVDDSQLPKDRFSAERLKGVDSTLKIQPAKLEDSAVYLCASSLGDIQYFGAGTRLSVL.

This chain uses TRBV14 with TRBJ2-2, with 8 positions matching TRBD2. Germline V gene lookup returns CDR1 SGHDN and CDR2 FVKESK. The CDR3 length is 14 residues. V dropped 4 bases and J dropped 8; count of bases not matched to a gene: 6. The CDR3 sequence is CASSLRREVGELFF. CDR3 nucleotide sequence: TGTGCCAGCAGCCTGCGGCGGGAGGTTGGGGAGCTGTTTTTT.

The genes are TRBV7-2 and TRBJ2-2; possible D gene TRBD1, 6 bases. The CDR3 loop spans 14 amino acids. V lost 2 bases and J lost 6, with 10 bases in between. Germline V gene sequence: CDR1 SGHTA, CDR2 FQGNSA. The CDR3 loop reads CASSLLQGPGELFF. The CDR3 nucleotides read TGTGCCAGCAGCTTACTACAGGGCCCCGGGGAGCTGTTTTTT.

V usage is TRBV19 and J usage is TRBJ2-1; unclear D gene. The V end lost 4 bases, the J end lost 8 bases, and 18 bases lay between the germline ends. This CDR3 has 15 amino acids. Per germline, CDR1 LNHDA and CDR2 SQIVND (reference sequence). CDR3 in DNA: TGTGCCAGTAGTAACGGTGCGAGGCCTGGGGATGAGCAGTTCTTC. Amino acid sequence: CASSNGARPGDEQFF.

The chain combines TRBV28 with TRBJ2-7; D is perhaps TRBD1 (6 bases). There are 15 residues in the CDR3. Deletions cut 0 bases from V and 2 bases from J, with 11 bases between. Germline assignment: CDR1 MDHEN and CDR2 SYDVKM. In DNA, the CDR3 is TGTGCCAGCAGTTTATGGTCCCAGGGGACCTACGAGCAGTACTTC. It codes for CASSLWSQGTYEQYF.

This sequence joins TRBV3-1 (or the pseudogene TRBV3-2) and TRBJ2-2, with D perhaps being TRBD1 or TRBD2 (6 bases each). CDR1 and CDR2 from the germline V gene are LGHDT and YNNKEL (reference sequence). This CDR3 is built from 16 residues. Trimming shortened V by 4 bases and J by 7 bases, and 19 bases separated the two germline ends. The CDR3 DNA reads as TGTGCCAGCAGCCCAAGGGGGGTAGGGGACGGCGGGGAGCTGTTTTTT. Its translation is CASSPRGVGDGGELFF.

In its sample, this clone was seen a few times. The gene calls are TRBV12-3 or TRBV12-4 and TRBJ1-1; TRBD1 agrees at 9 bases. Unmatched junction bases numbered 9, after V lost 3 bases and J lost 13 bases. The CDR3 spans 13 residues. The chain's CDR3 is CASSFGTGRQGFF. The CDR3 coding sequence is TGTGCCAGCAGTTTCGGGACAGGGCGGCAGGGTTTCTTT.